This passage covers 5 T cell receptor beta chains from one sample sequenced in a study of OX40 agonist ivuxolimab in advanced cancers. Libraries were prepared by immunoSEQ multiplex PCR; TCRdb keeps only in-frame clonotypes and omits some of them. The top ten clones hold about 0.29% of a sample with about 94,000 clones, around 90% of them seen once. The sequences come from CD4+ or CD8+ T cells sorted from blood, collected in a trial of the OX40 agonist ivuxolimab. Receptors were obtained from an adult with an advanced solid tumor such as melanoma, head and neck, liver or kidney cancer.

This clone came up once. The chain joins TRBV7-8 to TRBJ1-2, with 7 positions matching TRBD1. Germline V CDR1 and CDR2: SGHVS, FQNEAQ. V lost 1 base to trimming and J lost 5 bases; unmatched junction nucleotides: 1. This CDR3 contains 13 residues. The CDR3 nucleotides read TGTGCCAGCAGCTTAGGGACAGGTTATGGCTACACCTTC. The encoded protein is CASSLGTGYGYTF.

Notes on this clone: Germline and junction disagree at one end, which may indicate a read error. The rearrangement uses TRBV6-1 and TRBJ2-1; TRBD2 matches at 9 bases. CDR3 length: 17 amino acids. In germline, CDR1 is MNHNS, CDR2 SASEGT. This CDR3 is CASNEGGSGGRGNEQFF. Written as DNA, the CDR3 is TGTGCCAGCAATGAAGGCGGTAGCGGGGGCCGGGGGAATGAGCAGTTCTTC.

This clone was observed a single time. CDR3 in DNA: TGTGCCACCAGCACAACCCGGGGGGCTGATACGCAGTATTTT. It is translated as CATSTTRGADTQYF. The chain recombines TRBV15 with TRBJ2-3; possible D gene TRBD2, 7 bases. Trimming removed 4 bases at V and 6 bases at J, with 14 bases between. The CDR3 is made up of 14 amino acids. In germline, CDR1 is LNHNV, CDR2 YYDKDF (reference sequence).

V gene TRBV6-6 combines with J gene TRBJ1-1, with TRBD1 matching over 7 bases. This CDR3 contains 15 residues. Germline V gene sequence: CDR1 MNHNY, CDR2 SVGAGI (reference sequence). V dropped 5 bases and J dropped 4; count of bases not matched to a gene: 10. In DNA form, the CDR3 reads TGTGCCAGCAGTCCTGTTGACAGGGCGGGCACTGAAGCTTTCTTT. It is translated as CASSPVDRAGTEAFF.

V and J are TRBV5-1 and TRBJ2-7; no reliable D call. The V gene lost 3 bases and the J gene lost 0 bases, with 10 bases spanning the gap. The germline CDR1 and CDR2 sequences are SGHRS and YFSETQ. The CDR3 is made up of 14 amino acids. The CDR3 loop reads CASSSDPSSYEQYF. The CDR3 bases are TGCGCCAGCAGCTCTGACCCTAGCTCCTACGAGCAGTACTTC.